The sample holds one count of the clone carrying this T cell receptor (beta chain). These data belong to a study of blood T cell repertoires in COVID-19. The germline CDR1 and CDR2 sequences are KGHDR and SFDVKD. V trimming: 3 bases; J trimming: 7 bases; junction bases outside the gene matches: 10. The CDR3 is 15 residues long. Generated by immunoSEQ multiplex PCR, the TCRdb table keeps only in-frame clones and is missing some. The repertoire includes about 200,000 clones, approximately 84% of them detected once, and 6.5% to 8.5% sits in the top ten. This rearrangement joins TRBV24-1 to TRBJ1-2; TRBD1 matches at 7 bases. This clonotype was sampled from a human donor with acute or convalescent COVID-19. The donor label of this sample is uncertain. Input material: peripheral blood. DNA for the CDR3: TGTGCCACCAGTGATACCGGGACAGTAGTAAGTGGCTACACCTTC. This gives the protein CATSDTGTVVSGYTF.